The 6 T cell receptor beta chains listed next were all sequenced from one sample in a study of spatial heterogeneity in lung cancer. Time point described: sample taken at primary tumor resection. The input material, whole RNA from tumor, nontumor lung or frozen PBMC, was sequenced unsorted. A single record per CDR3 protein comes from TCRdb applying MiXCR to the 5' RACE reads. Of 45,000 or so distinct CDR3 sequences detected, 7.5% to 9% appear once; the ten largest clones hold approximately 13%. Sequencing was performed on PBMCs, taken at surgery. These receptors came from a female donor with early-stage non-small cell lung cancer.

Only a few counts were recorded for this clonotype. The chain employs TRBV20-1 and TRBJ2-1; TRBD2 matches at 9 bases. V dropped 3 bases and J dropped 4; count of bases not matched to a gene: 7. The CDR3 is 15 amino acids. Germline CDR1 is DFQATT and CDR2 is SNEGSKA (reference sequence). CDR3 in DNA: TGCAGTGCTAGGAGGCGGGGGGGCCTGTACAATGAGCAGTTCTTC. Translated, it gives CSARRRGGLYNEQFF.

This clonotype turned up a few times. The chain recombines TRBV20-1 with TRBJ1-1, with 8 bases fitting TRBD1. The V and J ends lost 0 bases and 4 bases, in that order; junction bases with no gene match: 10. This CDR3 has 16 amino acids. Per the germline V gene, CDR1 is DFQATT and CDR2 is SNEGSKA (reference sequence). For the CDR3, the DNA is TGCAGTGCTAGAGACAGGGGGCAAACCCAATCCACTGAAGCTTTCTTT. It translates to CSARDRGQTQSTEAFF.

The chain uses TRBV7-2 and TRBJ2-3, with TRBD2 matching 7 bases. Germline CDR1 is SGHTA and CDR2 is FQGNSA. CDR3 length: 15 residues. Germline trimming cut 5 bases from V and 0 bases from J; bases unmatched to any gene: 5. The CDR3 spells CASSRDYASTDTQYF. The CDR3 DNA follows: TGTGCCAGCAGCCGGGACTACGCAAGCACAGATACGCAGTATTTT.

The rearrangement links TRBV27 to TRBJ2-6; D might be TRBD2 (5 bases). The V end was cut by 2 bases, the J end by 0 bases, with 11 bases between. CDR1 is MNHEY, CDR2 SMNVEV, per germline (reference sequence). The length of the CDR3 is 17 residues. The CDR3 bases are TGTGCCAGCAGTTTAGAGGGCAGAGACTCTGGGGCCAACGTCCTGACTTTC. It encodes CASSLEGRDSGANVLTF. Drawing the rest from reference TRBV27 and TRBJ2-6, the complete variable domain is EAQVTQNPRYLITVTGKKLTVTCSQNMNHEYMSWYRQDPGLGLRQIYYSMNVEVTDKGDVPEGYKVSRKEKRNFPLILESPSPNQTSLYFCASSLEGRDSGANVLTFGAGSRLTVL.

This clonotype was seen only a few times. J is TRBJ1-2 and V is TRBV27; D ambiguous. Trimming removed 2 bases at V and 0 bases at J, with 13 bases between. The germline gives CDR1 MNHEY, CDR2 SMNVEV (reference sequence). This CDR3 spans 16 amino acids. DNA of the CDR3: TGTGCCAGCAGTTTACCCCTAACGAGGGCTAACTATGGCTACACCTTC. Translating it yields CASSLPLTRANYGYTF.

The sample holds many counts of this clonotype. An end of the junction differs from the germline gene, which may be a read error. The chain uses TRBV7-8 and TRBJ2-7; D possibly matches TRBD1 or TRBD2 (5 bases each). The germline V gene encodes CDR1 SGHVS and CDR2 FQNEAQ. The CDR3 consists of 13 residues. CDR3 sequence: CASSGQQGESQIF. CDR3 nucleotide sequence: TGTGCCAGCAGCGGCCAGCAGGGAGAATCCCAAATTTTC.